The entry that follows covers one T cell receptor beta chain sequence. As yet, its antigen is unknown. Cryopreserved PBMCs provided 2 to 2.5 micrograms of genomic DNA for the TCR beta libraries. CDR1 and CDR2 (germline): MNHEY, SVGAGI. V lost 2 bases and J lost 5; bases outside the gene matches: 2. The CDR3 extends over 15 amino acids. The planned depth of sequencing spanned 1 in 200,000 to 1 in 1 million T cells. Method: immunoSEQ multiplex PCR; TCRdb's copy keeps in-frame clones and lacks some. The sample contains over 6,500 clones, more than 70% of which appear only once. The data derive from a study of cytotoxic CD8 clonotypes in ibrutinib-treated CLL. General study points: Public clonotypes, an uncommon group, contracted or remained stable on treatment. At ibrutinib response, clonality increased, and at progression it declined back toward baseline.

This clonotype was sampled from a human donor with chronic lymphocytic leukemia. The sequencing here drew on PBMCs, taken before ibrutinib treatment. The gene calls are TRBV6-5 and TRBJ2-1; TRBD2 matches at 11 bases. The CDR3 DNA reads TGTGCCAGCAGTTACATGGGACTAGCGGACAATGAGCAGTTCTTC. This codes for CASSYMGLADNEQFF.